This TCR beta chain was obtained from a study of T cells in Graves' hyperthyroidism and ophthalmopathy. Study-wide results and caveats: Blood samples included most of the expanded thyroid clonotypes exceeding 0.001.

RNA transcripts were the template for amplifying TCR beta CDR3 regions. A set of HTBI primers served as the primers for a first-round RT-PCR of the TCR CDR3. TCRdb re-derived calls from the multiplex PCR reads in MiXCR, one entry per CDR3 protein. The repertoire holds roughly 380,000 distinct CDR3 sequences, with roughly an eighth as singletons. This clonotype was recorded at least ten times. What it binds is unknown. The CDR3 spans 11 residues. Between the trimmed V and J ends, which lost 3 bases and 8 bases, there was a span of 8 bases. CDR1 is SQVTM and CDR2 is ANQGSEA in the germline V gene. The clonotype comes from a woman between 18 and 29 years old with Graves' hyperthyroidism. V and J are TRBV29-1 and TRBJ2-1, with D possibly TRBD2 on 5 matching bases. Specimen: blood. This CDR3 reads CSVERDHEQFF. The DNA of the CDR3 is TGCAGCGTTGAGAGGGATCATGAGCAGTTCTTC.